This paragraph reports one T cell receptor beta chain. The antigen it recognizes is unknown. Base qualities are not at hand, and no much larger clone is one base apart. This record comes from a study of blood T cell repertoires in COVID-19 (dated by TCRdb to 2018 to 2021). About the study as a whole: Collaborator samples came from the United States, Italy and Spain and covered acute and convalescent phases of COVID-19. The dataset comprised deeply sampled blood TCRbeta repertoires from subjects exposed to, actively infected with, or recovered from COVID-19. The repertoires were released in a freely available public database meant as a resource for research on the immune response to SARS-CoV-2. The material from the prospective study consisted of cDNA or gDNA derived from T cells, B-cell-depleted T cells, or PBMCs. Where HLA class I and class II types were available, the types were taken from metadata supplied by the sample provider, not from assay-based typing. Nearly every sample came with metadata listing a de-identified subject ID, COVID-19 status, age in years and sex. The samples were drawn from two sources: the first 160 participants of the ongoing ImmuneRACE study, and 950 to 1,500 subjects contributed by 6 global collaborators.

For this chain, trimming is 5 bases at the V end and 5 bases at the J end, and the number of junction bases without a gene match is 11. The CDR3, cysteine through phenylalanine, is 16 amino acids long. Only the CDR3 region is kept as DNA, spanning 48 bases read in frame from base 1. The germline V gene (reference sequence) sets CDR1 to SEHNR and CDR2 to FQNEAQ. Each collaborating institution followed its own protocols to collect whole blood in K2EDTA tubes. For TCRbeta analysis, collaborators shipped samples as frozen whole blood, isolated PBMCs, or DNA extracted from either of those sample types. TCRbeta CDR3 regions were amplified from genomic DNA using the immunoSEQ Assay, a bias-controlled multiplex PCR. As for how the authors treated the data: Within the assay, amplification of reference gene primers was used to estimate how many nucleated cells each sample contained. To quantify the absolute abundance of each unique TCRbeta CDR3 rearrangement, sequence reads were collapsed and filtered. For each sample, productive Simpson clonality was calculated as the square root of Simpson's diversity index across productive rearrangements. Sourced from immuneACCESS, this table was stored by TCRdb with only in-frame sequences that have V and J called. A share of the clones is absent; for the studies checked, an unresolved V gene accounts for under half, and the remainder has no known explanation. Clonal size and the V and J genes are those of that table, whereas D and trimming came from the DNA. This sample gives 100,000 or so clones in total; just under 80% of them show up just once. The top ten constitute less than 35% of the sample.

What the study reported, not specific to this receptor: The quantity of clinical and demographic metadata differed by source and by participant and was supplied without curation.

The sequence derives from a man between 65 and 80 years old with active or convalescent COVID-19. The chain employs TRBV7-9 and TRBJ1-1; 10 middle bases align to TRBD1. Specimen: peripheral blood. In nucleotides, the sequence is TGTGCCAGCAGCCCTCGACAGGGGGCGATTTATACTGAAGCTTTCTTT. Its translation is CASSPRQGAIYTEAFF.